The text below deals with one T cell receptor beta chain. V was shortened by 1 base and J by 3 bases, with 16 bases between the two germline ends. Germline CDR1 is SGHVS and CDR2 is FNYEAQ. The CDR3 is made up of 17 amino acids. This specimen comes from a study of blood T cell repertoires in COVID-19. Turning to the study itself: PBMCs, B-cell-depleted T cells, or T cells were the source of the cDNA or gDNA that made up the material.

Assay used: immunoSEQ multiplex PCR; TCRdb lists only in-frame clones, some missing. There are approximately 450,000 clones in the sample; approximately 90% occur only once, and around 1.1% lies in the top ten. Donors in Cohort 3 counted as recovered after two negative PCRs, clearance, or symptom resolution. Source material: PBMCs or T cells enriched from blood (not recorded which). This TCR was recovered from a man aged 25-40 years who had recovered from COVID-19. The V gene is TRBV7-6, the J gene TRBJ1-3; D is unclear. The CDR3 sequence is CASSLVSAGSVGNTIYF. As DNA, the CDR3 is TGTGCCAGCAGCTTAGTGTCCGCGGGAAGTGTTGGAAACACCATATATTTT. The full variable domain, in which reference TRBV7-6 and TRBJ1-3 provide the parts outside the CDR3, is GAGVSQSPRYKVTKRGQDVALRCDPISGHVSLYWYRQALGQGPEFLTYFNYEAQQDKSGLPNDRFSAERPEGSISTLTIQRTEQRDSAMYRCASSLVSAGSVGNTIYFGEGSWLTVV.